This entry features one TCR beta chain sequence. Antigen unknown. Relative to the germline gene, one junction end is altered; a read error may explain this. These data are taken from a study of T cells in Graves' hyperthyroidism and ophthalmopathy. Study-wide findings and caveats: Most thyroid clonotypes that were expanded above 0.001 also turned up in blood.

There were TCR beta CDR3 regions amplified from RNA transcripts. The HTBI primer set was used in a first-round RT-PCR of the TCR CDR3. Each CDR3 protein is one row after TCRdb ran MiXCR on the multiplex PCR reads. The sample holds around 700,000 distinct CDR3 sequences, roughly a sixth seen once. The V gene's germline CDR1 is DFQATT and CDR2 SNEGSKA (reference sequence). CDR3 length: 14 amino acids. V usage is TRBV20-1 and J usage is TRBJ2-2, with TRBD2 as a possible D gene (5 bases). The sequence was obtained from a woman between 45 and 60 years old with Graves' hyperthyroidism that later progressed to Graves' ophthalmopathy. The sample was blood. The CDR3 DNA reads as TGCAGTGCTACCGACACCTCGAACACCGGGGAGCTGCTTTTT. As protein: CSATDTSNTGELLF.